This record covers a single T cell receptor beta chain. The data were taken from a study of T cell responses to AZD1222 COVID-19 vaccine. The length of the CDR3 is 15 residues. The germline gives CDR1 MNHNS, CDR2 SASEGT. V lost 1 base, J lost 9 bases, and 13 bases lay in between. Sequencing was performed with immunoSEQ multiplex PCR; in TCRdb, only in-frame clones are kept and a portion is missing. This sample carries 150,000 or so clones, about nine tenths of them seen once, and the ten largest clones take less than 9%. The specimen comprised peripheral blood, sampled on day 0 of AZD1222 vaccination. This TCR came from an adult in good health. This rearrangement joins TRBV6-1 to TRBJ1-6; tentative D call: TRBD1 (5 bases). CDR3 sequence reads: CASSEGGVRGSPLHF. CDR3 coding DNA: TGTGCCAGCAGTGAAGGCGGGGTTAGGGGTTCACCCCTCCACTTT.